The 22 T cell receptor beta chains in this list originate from one sample, sequenced in a study of blood T cell repertoires in COVID-19. Clones were read by immunoSEQ multiplex PCR, and TCRdb kept only the in-frame ones, dropping some. Of roughly 250,000 clones in the sample, around 89% were seen once. Sequenced sample: PBMCs or T cells enriched from blood (not recorded which). The receptors come from a man between 40 and 49 years old who had recovered from COVID-19.

The rearrangement joins TRBV7-2 to TRBJ1-3; D is ambiguous. V was cut by 5 bases and J by 0 bases, with 8 bases left in between. Germline values: CDR1 SGHTA, CDR2 FQGNSA. The CDR3 runs 14 residues. CDR3 coding DNA: TGTGCCAGCAGCCCGAGGAGCTCTGGAAACACCATATATTTT. Translated: CASSPRSSGNTIYF.

V is TRBV27 and J is TRBJ1-5; maybe TRBD1 (5 bases). CDR1 and CDR2 (germline): MNHEY, SMNVEV (reference sequence). V was pared by 5 bases and J by 0 bases, with 23 bases between. CDR3 size: 19 residues. The CDR3 sequence is CASSLMGLRLMNSNQPQHF. CDR3 bases: TGTGCCAGCAGTCTAATGGGACTACGACTAATGAATAGCAATCAGCCCCAGCATTTT.

The rearrangement joins TRBV7-2 to TRBJ1-2; possibly TRBD1 for D (5 bases). Germline assignment: CDR1 SGHTA and CDR2 FQGNSA. The CDR3 loop spans 15 amino acids. Deletions cut 7 bases from V and 3 bases from J, with 18 bases between. The CDR3 DNA follows: TGTGCCAGCATCTTCAGGGAGGGAGGCGACTATGGCTACACCTTC. Translated, it gives CASIFREGGDYGYTF.

V usage is TRBV4-2 and J usage is TRBJ1-2; the D gene is possibly TRBD1 (6 bases). The CDR3 contains 16 residues. The germline V and J ends were trimmed by 2 bases and 4 bases, with 17 bases remaining between them. Per the germline V gene, CDR1 is LGHNA and CDR2 is YNFKEQ. The CDR3 here is CASSQSTTQGSYGYTF. CDR3 nucleotide sequence: TGTGCCAGCAGCCAATCTACGACACAGGGAAGCTATGGCTACACCTTC.

This clone was recorded a few times. The genes are TRBV6-5 and TRBJ1-1, with a weak D call TRBD1 (6 bases). The germline V gene encodes CDR1 MNHEY and CDR2 SVGAGI. V was cut by 7 bases and J by 1 base, with 16 bases left in between. The CDR3 covers 15 residues. The CDR3 sequence: CASTKPGTQNTEAFF. DNA of the CDR3: TGTGCCAGCACAAAACCCGGGACACAGAACACTGAAGCTTTCTTT.

The V call is TRBV28, the J call TRBJ2-1, with 14 bases lining up with TRBD2. Trimming removed 7 bases from V and 9 bases from J; junction bases left unmatched: 8. CDR3 length: 15 amino acids. The germline gives CDR1 MDHEN, CDR2 SYDVKM. The CDR3 nucleotides read TGTGCCAGCATTCCGACTAGCGGGAGGGCGGGTGAGCAGTTCTTC. Protein: CASIPTSGRAGEQFF.

The gene calls are TRBV30 and TRBJ1-6; 7 bases line up with TRBD1. The CDR3 contains 16 residues. Unmatched junction bases numbered 9, after V lost 3 bases and J lost 4 bases. CDR1 is GTSNPN and CDR2 is SVGIG in the germline V gene (reference sequence). The CDR3 region is CAWSATGTEYNSPLHF. CDR3 DNA: TGTGCCTGGAGCGCAACCGGGACAGAGTATAATTCACCCCTCCACTTT.

In this sample, this clone turned up once. V is TRBV5-1 and J is TRBJ1-1; 7 bases map to TRBD1. The CDR3 consists of 15 residues. V lost 1 base and J lost 1; bases outside the gene matches: 4. Germline values: CDR1 SGHRS, CDR2 YFSETQ. The CDR3 spells CASSLSQGKNTEAFF. CDR3 nucleotides: TGCGCCAGCAGCTTGTCACAGGGGAAGAACACTGAAGCTTTCTTT.

The chain couples TRBV28 to TRBJ1-1; no clear D gene. The CDR3 spans 14 residues. The germline CDR1 and CDR2 sequences are MDHEN and SYDVKM. Trimming shortened V by 3 bases and J by 1 base, and 9 bases separated the two germline ends. CDR3 sequence: CASSFRLRNTEAFF. CDR3 bases: TGTGCCAGCAGTTTCAGGCTCAGGAACACTGAAGCTTTCTTT.

The chain combines TRBV3-1 (or the pseudogene TRBV3-2) with TRBJ1-1; 9 nucleotides align to TRBD1. In germline, CDR1 is LGHDT, CDR2 YNNKEL (reference sequence). After removal of 1 base from V and 11 bases from J, the junction contained 5 bases not matched to a gene. CDR3 length: 13 residues. In DNA, the CDR3 is TGTGCCAGCAGCCAAGGGGGACAGGGTCACGCTTTCTTT. Protein product: CASSQGGQGHAFF.

The chain employs TRBV27 and TRBJ2-7; D perhaps matches TRBD1 (5 bases). Germline V lookup: CDR1 MNHEY, CDR2 SMNVEV (reference sequence). V shed 5 bases and J shed 6 bases, with 11 bases lying between them. The CDR3 runs to 12 residues. CDR3 in amino acids: CASSPTGFEQYF. CDR3 DNA sequence: TGTGCCAGCAGTCCTACAGGATTCGAGCAGTACTTC.

V usage is TRBV7-8 and J usage is TRBJ1-4; possible D gene TRBD1, 6 bases. Germline loops: CDR1 SGHVS, CDR2 FQNEAQ. The CDR3 has 15 residues. Trimming stripped 6 bases from V and 6 bases from J, with 17 bases between. In DNA form, the CDR3 reads TGTGCCAGCAGGCCTCGCGGGGGGGCATATGAAAAACTGTTTTTT. Its protein product is CASRPRGGAYEKLFF. The whole variable domain, remainder taken from reference TRBV7-8 and TRBJ1-4, is GAGVSQSPRYKVAKRGQDVALRCDPISGHVSLFWYQQALGQGPEFLTYFQNEAQLDKSGLPSDRFFAERPEGSVSTLKIQRTQQEDSAVYLCASRPRGGAYEKLFFGSGTQLSVL.

The rearrangement uses TRBV6-2 or TRBV6-3 and TRBJ1-6; no clear D. With 4 bases removed from V and 0 bases from J, the gap between germline ends came to 22 bases. Germline loops: CDR1 MNHEY, CDR2 SVGEGT. This CDR3 is built from 20 residues. In DNA form, the CDR3 reads TGTGCCAGCAGTTTACTCCGATCCGGGGAAACAAGCTCCTATAATTCACCCCTCCACTTT. Translated, it gives CASSLLRSGETSSYNSPLHF.

The rearrangement uses TRBV5-1 and TRBJ1-5; D gene unclear. This CDR3 is 14 amino acids long. Germline-derived CDR1 and CDR2 are SGHRS and YFSETQ. V was clipped by 3 bases and J by 3 bases, with 10 bases between them. The CDR3 DNA follows: TGCGCCAGCAGCTCCGGGTCTCCCAATCAGCCCCAGCATTTT. This codes for CASSSGSPNQPQHF.

This clone was picked up one time. The gene calls are TRBV6-2 or TRBV6-3 and TRBJ2-3; tentatively, D is TRBD2 (6 bases). V lost 0 bases and J 2 bases, leaving 12 bases between the germline ends. The germline V gene has CDR1 MNHEY and CDR2 SVGEGT. CDR3 size: 16 residues. In nucleotides, the CDR3 is TGTGCCAGCAGTTACTCAGTCGGCGGGAACACAGATACGCAGTATTTT. It encodes CASSYSVGGNTDTQYF.

This chain uses TRBV29-1 with TRBJ1-2; the match to TRBD1 covers 9 bases. Germline CDR1 SQVTM, CDR2 ANQGSEA. Germline trimming cut 0 bases from V and 4 bases from J; bases unmatched to any gene: 12. CDR3 length: 17 amino acids. For the CDR3, the DNA is TGCAGCGTTGAAGAGGATTGGGACAGGGAGGATGGCTATGGCTACACCTTC. Its protein product is CSVEEDWDREDGYGYTF.

This chain joins TRBV5-6 and TRBJ1-5, with TRBD1 as a possible D gene (6 bases). V lost 2 bases and J lost 6, with 15 bases in between. The CDR3 extends over 15 amino acids. The germline V gene encodes CDR1 SGHDT and CDR2 YYEEEE. The CDR3 coding sequence is TGTGCCAGCAGCTTTGGACAGCCCACGCGTCAGCCCCAGCATTTT. Protein sequence: CASSFGQPTRQPQHF.

The J gene is TRBJ1-2, the V gene TRBV28; D is unresolved. CDR3 size: 12 residues. The germline V and J ends were trimmed by 6 bases and 0 bases, with 5 bases remaining between them. CDR1 is MDHEN and CDR2 is SYDVKM in the germline V gene. The CDR3 DNA is TGTGCCAGCAGCAACACTAACTATGGCTACACCTTC. Its protein is CASSNTNYGYTF.

The CDR3 DNA sequence: TGCGCCAGCAGCTCTGAGGCCCAGGGGTACAATGAGCAGTTCTTC. This encodes CASSSEAQGYNEQFF. The chain employs TRBV4-1 and TRBJ2-1, with a weak D call TRBD1 (6 bases). Germline-derived CDR1 and CDR2 are MGHRA and YSYEKL. The germline V and J ends were trimmed by 5 bases and 4 bases, with 15 bases remaining between them. This CDR3 has 15 amino acids.

The chain joins TRBV3-1 (or the pseudogene TRBV3-2) to TRBJ1-2, with 7 bases aligning to TRBD1. The CDR3 is made up of 13 amino acids. V was clipped by 2 bases and J by 13 bases; unmatched bases: 10. Germline V lookup: CDR1 LGHDT, CDR2 YNNKEL (reference sequence). The DNA for the CDR3 is TGTGCCAGCAGCCAACCCGGAAATAGGGGGCTCACCTTC. The encoded protein is CASSQPGNRGLTF.

This chain uses TRBV7-2 with TRBJ1-5; D is perhaps TRBD1 (5 bases). Trimming removed 1 base at V and 3 bases at J, with 7 bases between. CDR3 length equals 14 residues. Germline-derived CDR1 and CDR2 are SGHTA and FQGNSA. This CDR3 reads CASSLDRYNQPQHF. CDR3 sequence (DNA): TGTGCCAGCAGCTTAGACAGGTACAATCAGCCCCAGCATTTT. The whole variable domain, filled in from reference TRBV7-2 and TRBJ1-5, reads GAGVSQSPSNKVTEKGKDVELRCDPISGHTALYWYRQSLGQGLEFLIYFQGNSAPDKSGLPSDRFSAERTGGSVSTLTIQRTQQEDSAVYLCASSLDRYNQPQHFGDGTRLSIL.

V is TRBV19 and J is TRBJ2-5; D gene uncertain. Germline V lookup: CDR1 LNHDA, CDR2 SQIVND (reference sequence). The CDR3 runs 11 residues. Trimming removed 3 bases from V and 7 bases from J, with 6 bases in between. Here the CDR3 DNA reads TGTGCCAGTAGTATGCCGGGGACCCAGTACTTC. As protein: CASSMPGTQYF.